The present entry profiles one TCR beta chain with its context. Its target is not known. The data originate from a study of CD8+CD57+ T cells in acquired aplastic anemia. Turning to the study itself: Sorted CD4+ plus CD8+ cells gave DNA averaging roughly 2.9 ug. Healthy donors yielded about 9.9 million CD4+ cell reads on average. Study-wide points: Found in both controls and patients were fewer than 35 CD8+ CDR3 sequences. The CD8+ Simpson's diversity of patients and controls was not significantly different.

Template material for TCR beta VDJ and CDR3 profiling consisted of genomic DNA. In TCRdb, the reads were re-called with MiXCR into one record per CDR3 protein. The sample yields about 81,000 distinct CDR3 sequences, approximately 46% seen once. Sequenced sample: sorted CD4+, CD8+, or CD8+CD57+ T cells (not recorded which) from PBMCs. The receptor comes from a human donor in good health, serving as a control.

CDR3 sequence reads: CASSRYMETNEKLFF. CDR3 nucleotide sequence: TGTGCCAGCAGCAGATACATGGAAACTAATGAAAAACTGTTTTTT. The chain has TRBV9 and TRBJ1-4; D call uncertain. V lost 4 bases and J lost 1, with 11 bases in between. CDR1 and CDR2 from the germline V gene are SGDLS and YYNGEE. This CDR3 comprises 15 residues. Combining the CDR3 with reference TRBV9 and TRBJ1-4 gives the whole variable domain DSGVTQTPKHLITATGQRVTLRCSPRSGDLSVYWYQQSLDQGLQFLIQYYNGEERAKGNILERFSAQQFPDLHSELNLSSLELGDSALYFCASSRYMETNEKLFFGSGTQLSVL.